This TCR beta chain was identified during a study of cytomegalovirus exposure and HLA in healthy donors. Study-wide background: The roughly 120 validation repertoires, a later analysis reported, used the same platform as the roughly 660 repertoires from the first cohort. Study results and limitations: Researchers counted around 150 TCR beta chains as cytomegalovirus-associated.

Turning to this clone: Its specificity is unknown.

V dropped 6 bases and J dropped 0 bases, with 9 bases sitting between them. Per the germline V gene, CDR1 is MNHEY and CDR2 is SMNVEV (reference sequence). The CDR3 length is 15 residues. TCRdb's table, derived via immunoSEQ multiplex PCR, lists solely in-frame clones and lacks some. The repertoire holds 120,000 to 150,000 clones, with just over 85% as singletons. The specimen was PBMCs. The chain employs TRBV27 and TRBJ1-6; D not resolved. The TCR comes from a young woman in good health and CMV-seropositive. The DNA of the CDR3 is TGTGCCAGCAGCGGGGAGGACTCCTATAATTCACCCCTCCACTTT. Translation: CASSGEDSYNSPLHF.